Sequencing of this T cell receptor beta chain was carried out in a study of blood T cell repertoires in COVID-19. Across the whole study: Sites in the United States, Italy and Spain provided acute and convalescent COVID-19 samples. T cells, B-cell-depleted T cells, or PBMCs supplied cDNA or gDNA.

The authors' processing: Nucleated cell counts were estimated from reference gene primer amplification. Produced via immunoSEQ multiplex PCR; TCRdb's table is partial and in-frame only. That table furnishes V, J and clone size, whereas the DNA furnished D and trimming. The data hold around 110,000 clones, with 90% observed a single time. Trimming removed 0 bases from V and 6 bases from J, with 9 bases in between. This CDR3 spans 14 amino acids. CDR1 is MNHEY and CDR2 is SVGEGT in the germline V gene. The sequenced material came from peripheral blood. The origin of this receptor is a human donor with active COVID-19. The donor label of this sample is uncertain. This rearrangement joins TRBV6-2 or TRBV6-3 to TRBJ2-1; D is undetermined. The CDR3 spells CASSYSSPPNEQFF. Here the CDR3 DNA reads TGTGCCAGCAGTTACTCGAGCCCCCCCAATGAGCAGTTCTTC.